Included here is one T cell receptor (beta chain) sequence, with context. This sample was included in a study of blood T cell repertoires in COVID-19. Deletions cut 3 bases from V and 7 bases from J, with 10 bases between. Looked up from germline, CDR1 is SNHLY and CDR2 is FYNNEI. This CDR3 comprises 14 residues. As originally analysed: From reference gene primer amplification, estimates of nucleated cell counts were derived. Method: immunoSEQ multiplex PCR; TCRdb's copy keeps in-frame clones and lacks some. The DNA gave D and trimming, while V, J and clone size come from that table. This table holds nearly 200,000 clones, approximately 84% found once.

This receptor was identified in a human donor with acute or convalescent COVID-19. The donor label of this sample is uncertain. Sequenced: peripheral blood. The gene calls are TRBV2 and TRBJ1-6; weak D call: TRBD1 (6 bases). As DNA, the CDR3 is TGTGCCAGCAGTGATACAGGGAGAAATTCACCCCTCCACTTT. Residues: CASSDTGRNSPLHF.